This is a list of T cell receptor beta chains from one sample in a study of technical replicates of blood from a handful of donors. Sequencing used immunoSEQ multiplex PCR; TCRdb keeps in-frame clones, though not all of them. The data contain more than 90,000 clones, nearly 97% of them singletons. The sequenced sample was T cells isolated from PBMCs. These TCRs come from a human donor in good health. Both conserved end residues are part of each CDR3. The D gene is left open where the match is weak. Size tells how often a clone was seen (once, few, many) or the class of an expanded clone, and some rows leave it out.

D gene	V gene	J gene	clone size	CDR3 DNA	CDR3 protein
TRBD1	TRBV13	TRBJ2-5	NA	TGTGCCAGCAGCTTAGAGGGACAGCAAGAGACCCAGTACTTC	CASSLEGQQETQYF
NA	TRBV27	TRBJ2-1	NA	TGTGCCAGCAGTTTATCAGGGGGGGAGCTTCAATTGAAGCAGTTCTTC	CASSLSGGELQLKQFF
NA	TRBV7-9	TRBJ2-7	NA	TGTGCCAGCAGCGCATCTCCCGGGGGATTCTACGAGCAGTACTTC	CASSASPGGFYEQYF
NA	TRBV14	TRBJ2-1	NA	TGTGCCAGCAGCCTATATTTATACAATGAGCAGTTCTTC	CASSLYLYNEQFF
TRBD1	TRBV4-1	TRBJ2-7	once	TGCGCCAGCAGCCAAGATACAGTCAGGGGGTACGAGCAGTACTTC	CASSQDTVRGYEQYF
NA	TRBV2	TRBJ1-1	NA	TGTGCCAGCCTTGGCAGGATAGGACTCCGCGGCCGGATGAACACTGAAGCTTTCTTT	CASLGRIGLRGRMNTEAFF
TRBD1	TRBV5-4	TRBJ1-6	NA	TGTGCCAGCAGCCAAAACAGGGGTACGAATAATTCACCCCTCCACTTT	CASSQNRGTNNSPLHF
NA	TRBV5-1	TRBJ2-2	NA	TGCGCCAGCAGCTTGACAGGGCCGAACACCGGGGAGCTGTTTTTT	CASSLTGPNTGELFF
NA	TRBV5-1	TRBJ2-2	NA	TGCGCCAGCAGCTACTCTACGAACACCGGGGAGCTGTTTTTT	CASSYSTNTGELFF
TRBD1	TRBV2	TRBJ1-2	few	TGTGCCAGCCAGGGGGGTGTCTATGGCTACACCTTC	CASQGGVYGYTF
TRBD2	TRBV7-9	TRBJ2-1	NA	TGTGCCAGCGTGACTAGCGGGATATACAATGAGCAGTTCTTC	CASVTSGIYNEQFF
NA	TRBV6-5	TRBJ2-1	NA	TGTGCCAGCAGTTATACAGGCTACAATGAGCAGTTCTTC	CASSYTGYNEQFF
NA	TRBV6-1	TRBJ2-6	NA	TGTGCCAGCAGTGAATGGGGGCCTGGGGCCAACGTCCTGACTTTC	CASSEWGPGANVLTF